Shown below are 26 T cell receptor beta chains from a single sample sequenced in a study of T cell responses to AZD1222 COVID-19 vaccine. Sequencing was performed with immunoSEQ multiplex PCR; in TCRdb, only in-frame clones are kept and a portion is missing. The table lists roughly 130,000 clones, roughly 84% of them singletons, with less than 15% in the top ten. Sample: peripheral blood, taken on day 0 of AZD1222 vaccination. The source is an adult in good health.

This chain joins TRBV14 and TRBJ2-3, with D perhaps assigned TRBD1 or TRBD2 (5 bases each). The CDR3 sequence is 15 residues long. V was shortened by 2 bases and J by 2 bases, with 11 bases between the two germline ends. CDR1 is SGHDN and CDR2 is FVKESK in the germline V gene. The CDR3 nucleotides are TGTGCCAGCAGCCAACTAAGAGGGGACACAGATACGCAGTATTTT. Amino acid sequence: CASSQLRGDTDTQYF.

This clone appeared once. The chain's CDR3 is CASSPLEGASYEQYF. The CDR3 DNA is TGCGCCAGCAGCCCCTTAGAGGGGGCCTCCTACGAGCAGTACTTC. The rearrangement uses TRBV4-3 and TRBJ2-7, with 7 bases matching TRBD1. This CDR3 contains 15 residues. Germline assignment: CDR1 LGHNA and CDR2 YSLEER. Trimming cost V 4 bases and J 0 bases; bases outside gene matches: 6.

V and J are TRBV6-4 and TRBJ1-1; D call uncertain. The CDR3 contains 13 residues. From germline, CDR1 is MRHNA and CDR2 SNTAGT. V was pared by 6 bases and J by 1 base, with 9 bases between. The CDR3 nucleotides read TGTGCCAGCAGCGTTTGGGGGAACACTGAAGCTTTCTTT. Encoded protein: CASSVWGNTEAFF.

The V and J genes are TRBV9 and TRBJ1-1; D gene uncertain. Germline CDR1 is SGDLS and CDR2 is YYNGEE. The CDR3 has 13 residues. The ends were cut back, 3 bases at V and 1 base at J, with 7 bases in the middle. The CDR3, as DNA: TGTGCCAGCAGCGGCAGGACGAACACTGAAGCTTTCTTT. Translating gives CASSGRTNTEAFF.

The chain employs TRBV7-9 and TRBJ2-1, with D possibly TRBD2 on 6 matching bases. The V and J ends lost 5 bases and 5 bases respectively, with 10 bases between them. The CDR3 extends over 13 amino acids. The germline V gene has CDR1 SEHNR and CDR2 FQNEAQ (reference sequence). DNA for the CDR3: TGTGCCAGCAGCCTTCCGGGGGACAATGAGCAGTTCTTC. Encoded protein: CASSLPGDNEQFF.

There are a few counts of this clone. The chain links TRBV19 to TRBJ1-1; possibly TRBD1 for D (6 bases). This CDR3 region has 13 residues. CDR1 and CDR2 (germline): LNHDA, SQIVND (reference sequence). V gave up 3 bases and J gave up 5 bases, with 10 bases separating them. CDR3: CASSIATGTEAFF. The CDR3 coding sequence is TGTGCCAGTAGTATCGCGACAGGAACTGAAGCTTTCTTT.

The chain is built from TRBV29-1 and TRBJ2-1, with D hard to call. Trimming took 5 bases from V and 6 from J, leaving 17 bases between them. Germline values: CDR1 SQVTM, CDR2 ANQGSEA. The CDR3 length is 14 residues. The CDR3 sequence: CSVLDGGLFNEQFF. In nucleotides, the CDR3 is TGCAGCGTTTTAGACGGCGGTCTCTTCAATGAGCAGTTCTTC.

The chain links TRBV19 to TRBJ1-1; D uncertain. The V and J ends lost 4 bases and 0 bases respectively, with 6 bases between them. The CDR3 has 13 amino acids. Germline CDR1 LNHDA, CDR2 SQIVND (reference sequence). CDR3 sequence (DNA): TGTGCCAGTAGTAGCACAGTGAACACTGAAGCTTTCTTT. The encoded protein is CASSSTVNTEAFF.

The sample holds one count of this clone. The chain uses TRBV29-1 and TRBJ1-2, with TRBD1 as a possible D gene (5 bases). The germline V and J ends were trimmed by 4 bases and 8 bases, with 14 bases remaining between them. The germline V gene encodes CDR1 SQVTM and CDR2 ANQGSEA. This CDR3 comprises 12 residues. CDR3 in DNA: TGCAGCGTTGTTACTGGGGCAGGAGGCTACACCTTC. Its protein product is CSVVTGAGGYTF. The variable domain in full, with the rest retrieved from reference TRBV29-1 and TRBJ1-2, is SAVISQKPSRDICQRGTSLTIQCQVDSQVTMMFWYRQQPGQSLTLIATANQGSEATYESGFVIDKFPISRPNLTFSTLTVSNMSPEDSSIYLCSVVTGAGGYTFGSGTRLTVV.

The chain uses TRBV5-1 and TRBJ2-7; perhaps TRBD2 as D (5 bases). Germline V gives CDR1 SGHRS, CDR2 YFSETQ. V lost 0 bases, J lost 5 bases, and 18 bases lay in between. The CDR3 contains 16 residues. DNA of the CDR3: TGCGCCAGCAGCTTGGGAGGGTTTCAGCCCACCCACGAGCAGTACTTC. It translates to CASSLGGFQPTHEQYF.

The chain couples TRBV2 to TRBJ2-1; D not resolved. This CDR3 spans 16 amino acids. V lost 3 bases to trimming and J lost 7 bases, with 19 bases between them. Germline V gene lookup returns CDR1 SNHLY and CDR2 FYNNEI. The DNA for the CDR3 is TGTGCCAGCAGTGAGCTAGATTATCCAACTCGGAATGAGCAGTTCTTC. This codes for CASSELDYPTRNEQFF.

V usage is TRBV29-1 and J usage is TRBJ1-1, with 8 bases aligning to TRBD1. V shed 6 bases, J shed 4 bases, and the junction held 7 bases outside the gene matches. From germline, CDR1 is SQVTM and CDR2 ANQGSEA. This CDR3 has 13 amino acids. The DNA for the CDR3 is TGCAGCGTGGTACAGGGGGGTCGCACTGAAGCTTTCTTT. It is translated as CSVVQGGRTEAFF.

The V gene is TRBV27, the J gene TRBJ1-5; D unresolved. The germline gives CDR1 MNHEY, CDR2 SMNVEV (reference sequence). This CDR3 is 15 amino acids long. Trimming left V 0 bases short and J 6 bases short, with 12 bases between. CDR3 nucleotides: TGTGCCAGCAGTTTATCGTCAGGAAGAATTCAGCCCCAGCATTTT. It yields the protein CASSLSSGRIQPQHF.

As DNA, the CDR3 is TGTGCCAGCAGCCCAGGGTTCGAGGGGACCGGGGAGCTGTTTTTT. Its translation: CASSPGFEGTGELFF. The chain couples TRBV7-3 to TRBJ2-2; D possibly uses TRBD1 or TRBD2 (5 bases each). V lost 5 bases to trimming and J lost 5 bases, with 15 bases between them. The CDR3 contains 15 residues. CDR1 is SGHTA, CDR2 FQGTGA, per germline. Based on the CDR3 plus reference TRBV7-3 and TRBJ2-2, the full variable domain is GAGVSQTPSNKVTEKGKYVELRCDPISGHTALYWYRQSLGQGPEFLIYFQGTGAADDSGLPNDRFFAVRPEGSVSTLKIQRTERGDSAVYLCASSPGFEGTGELFFGEGSRLTVL.

The V and J genes are TRBV6-5 and TRBJ2-5; the D is unclear. Per germline, CDR1 MNHEY and CDR2 SVGAGI. CDR3 length equals 14 residues. Trimming took off 1 base at V and 5 bases at J, with 11 bases between the two ends. The CDR3 DNA sequence: TGTGCCAGCAGTTACTTTACGGGCTCGGAGACCCAGTACTTC. Encoded protein: CASSYFTGSETQYF.

The rearrangement links TRBV28 to TRBJ2-7, with 8 bases matching TRBD1. After removal of 3 bases from V and 1 base from J, the junction contained 8 bases not matched to a gene. The CDR3 length is 16 residues. Germline CDR1 MDHEN, CDR2 SYDVKM. This CDR3 is CASSFYQGAGSYEQYF. The CDR3 coding sequence is TGTGCCAGCAGTTTTTATCAGGGGGCAGGATCCTACGAGCAGTACTTC.

The V gene is TRBV5-5, the J gene TRBJ1-5, with D hard to call. There are 14 residues in the CDR3. Per the germline V gene, CDR1 is SGHKS and CDR2 is YYEKEE (reference sequence). The germline V and J ends were trimmed by 0 bases and 5 bases, with 9 bases remaining between them. CDR3 sequence reads: CASSLAAGYQPQHF. DNA of the CDR3: TGTGCCAGCAGCTTGGCGGCGGGCTATCAGCCCCAGCATTTT.

V gene TRBV10-3 combines with J gene TRBJ1-1; no clear D. The length of the CDR3 is 13 residues. V lost 4 bases and J 4 bases, leaving 10 bases between the germline ends. CDR1 and CDR2 (germline): ENHRY, SYGVKD. For the CDR3, the DNA is TGTGCCATCAGTGGGGATTGGGGCACTGAAGCTTTCTTT. Protein sequence: CAISGDWGTEAFF.

This clone was picked up one time. V gene TRBV19 combines with J gene TRBJ2-2; D is uncertain. The length of the CDR3 is 14 residues. V was pared by 4 bases and J by 1 base, with 7 bases between. CDR1 is LNHDA, CDR2 SQIVND, per germline (reference sequence). CDR3 sequence: CASSTQVNTGELFF. The CDR3 DNA reads TGTGCCAGTAGTACCCAAGTGAACACCGGGGAGCTGTTTTTT.

The chain couples TRBV19 to TRBJ1-2; 9 bases are shared with TRBD1. The CDR3 has 14 amino acids. The V segment lost 6 bases and the J segment 7 bases; nucleotides outside the gene matches: 9. The V gene's germline CDR1 is LNHDA and CDR2 SQIVND (reference sequence). The CDR3 region is CASRNRDRASGYTF. The CDR3 region has the DNA TGTGCCAGTAGGAACCGGGACAGGGCTAGTGGCTACACCTTC. Full variable domain (rest looked up from reference TRBV19 and TRBJ1-2): DGGITQSPKYLFRKEGQNVTLSCEQNLNHDAMYWYRQDPGQGLRLIYYSQIVNDFQKGDIAEGYSVSREKKESFPLTVTSAQKNPTAFYLCASRNRDRASGYTFGSGTRLTVV.

This chain links TRBV10-3 with TRBJ1-4; D gene ambiguous. Germline V lookup: CDR1 ENHRY, CDR2 SYGVKD. Trimming stripped 4 bases from V and 7 bases from J, with 19 bases between. The CDR3 extends over 16 amino acids. CDR3: CAISAHGSAVGEKLFF. In DNA, the CDR3 is TGTGCCATCAGTGCCCACGGGTCCGCCGTTGGTGAAAAACTGTTTTTT.

J is TRBJ2-5 and V is TRBV7-2; 11 nucleotides agree with TRBD2. The CDR3 runs 16 residues. CDR1 is SGHTA and CDR2 is FQGNSA in the germline V gene. After removal of 3 bases from V and 5 bases from J, the junction contained 8 bases not matched to a gene. CDR3 DNA sequence: TGTGCCAGCAGCTTTTATAGCGGGGGGGGACAGGAGACCCAGTACTTC. It specifies CASSFYSGGGQETQYF.

The V and J genes are TRBV5-6 and TRBJ2-2; D not resolved. Germline-derived CDR1 and CDR2 are SGHDT and YYEEEE. The V gene lost 2 bases and the J gene lost 7 bases, with 18 bases spanning the gap. CDR3 length equals 16 residues. The CDR3 is CASSLGSYSAVGELFF. DNA of the CDR3: TGTGCCAGCAGCTTAGGGTCATATTCGGCAGTCGGGGAGCTGTTTTTT.

The chain carries TRBV27 and TRBJ2-1; 11 nucleotides line up with TRBD2. The CDR3 consists of 14 residues. J gave up 6 bases and V 5 bases, and 3 bases lay outside the gene matches. CDR1 and CDR2 (germline): MNHEY, SMNVEV (reference sequence). CDR3 sequence: CASSPGLAANEQFF. The CDR3 bases are TGTGCCAGCAGTCCGGGACTAGCGGCCAATGAGCAGTTCTTC.

This rearrangement joins TRBV6-5 to TRBJ1-5; a weak D match, TRBD1 (6 bases). Trimming pared 5 bases from V and 7 bases from J, leaving 12 bases between. There are 13 residues in the CDR3. Germline values: CDR1 MNHEY, CDR2 SVGAGI. Here the CDR3 DNA reads TGTGCCAGCAGTATCCTCAGGGGCCAGCCCCAGCATTTT. Its protein is CASSILRGQPQHF.

The chain uses TRBV5-1 and TRBJ2-1, with 9 bases fitting TRBD1. The V and J ends lost 5 bases and 9 bases, in that order; junction bases with no gene match: 9. Germline loops: CDR1 SGHRS, CDR2 YFSETQ. The CDR3 has 14 amino acids. The CDR3 coding sequence is TGCGCCAGCAGTACCGGACAGGGGCCCGGTGAGCAGTTCTTC. Translation: CASSTGQGPGEQFF.